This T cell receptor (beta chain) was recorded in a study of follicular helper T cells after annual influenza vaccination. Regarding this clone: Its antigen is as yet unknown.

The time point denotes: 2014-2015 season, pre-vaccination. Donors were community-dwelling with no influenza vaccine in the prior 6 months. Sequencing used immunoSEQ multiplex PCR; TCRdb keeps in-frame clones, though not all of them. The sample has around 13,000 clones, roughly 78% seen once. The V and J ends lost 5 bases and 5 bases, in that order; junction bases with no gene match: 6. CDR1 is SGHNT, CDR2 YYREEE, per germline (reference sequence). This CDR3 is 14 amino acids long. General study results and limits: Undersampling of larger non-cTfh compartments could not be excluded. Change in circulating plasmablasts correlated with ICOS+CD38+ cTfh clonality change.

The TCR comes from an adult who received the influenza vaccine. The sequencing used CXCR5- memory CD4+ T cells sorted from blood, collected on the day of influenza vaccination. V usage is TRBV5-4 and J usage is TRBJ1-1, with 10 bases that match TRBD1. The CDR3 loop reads CASSPGTGETEAFF. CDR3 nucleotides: TGTGCCAGCAGTCCCGGGACAGGGGAGACTGAAGCTTTCTTT.